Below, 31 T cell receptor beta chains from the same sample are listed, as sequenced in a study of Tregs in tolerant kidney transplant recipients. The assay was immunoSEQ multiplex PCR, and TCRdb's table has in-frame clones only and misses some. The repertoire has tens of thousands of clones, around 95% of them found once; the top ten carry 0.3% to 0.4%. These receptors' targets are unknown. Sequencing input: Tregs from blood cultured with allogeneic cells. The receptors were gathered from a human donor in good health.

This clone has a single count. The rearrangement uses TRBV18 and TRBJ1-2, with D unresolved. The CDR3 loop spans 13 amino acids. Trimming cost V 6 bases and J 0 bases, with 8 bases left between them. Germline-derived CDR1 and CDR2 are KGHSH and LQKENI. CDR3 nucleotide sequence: TGTGCCAGCTCGCCTACAGCTAACTATGGCTACACCTTC. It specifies CASSPTANYGYTF.

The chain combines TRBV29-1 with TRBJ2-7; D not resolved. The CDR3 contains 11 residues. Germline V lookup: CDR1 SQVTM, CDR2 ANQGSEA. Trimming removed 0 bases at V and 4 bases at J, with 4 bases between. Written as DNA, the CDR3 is TGCAGCGTTGAAGAGGGTTACGAGCAGTACTTC. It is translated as CSVEEGYEQYF.

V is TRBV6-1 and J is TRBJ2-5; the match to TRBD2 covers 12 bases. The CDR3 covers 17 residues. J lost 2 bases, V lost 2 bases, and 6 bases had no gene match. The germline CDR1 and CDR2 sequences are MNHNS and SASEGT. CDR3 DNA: TGTGCCAGCAGTGAAACCCTAGCGGGGGGGAAACAAGAGACCCAGTACTTC. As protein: CASSETLAGGKQETQYF.

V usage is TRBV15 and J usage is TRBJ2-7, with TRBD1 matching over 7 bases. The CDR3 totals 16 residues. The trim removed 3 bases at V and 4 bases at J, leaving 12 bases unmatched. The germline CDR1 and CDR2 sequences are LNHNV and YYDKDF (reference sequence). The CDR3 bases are TGTGCCACCAGCAGCCCGGACAGGAGGAGCTTTTACGAGCAGTACTTC. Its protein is CATSSPDRRSFYEQYF.

CDR3 amino acids: CASSLRRTANTGELFF. The CDR3 DNA reads as TGCGCCAGCAGCTTGCGACGGACAGCGAACACCGGGGAGCTGTTTTTT. The chain uses TRBV5-1 and TRBJ2-2; the D gene is possibly TRBD1 (6 bases). From germline, CDR1 is SGHRS and CDR2 YFSETQ. V was clipped by 1 base and J by 0 bases, with 10 bases between them. The CDR3 is 16 amino acids.

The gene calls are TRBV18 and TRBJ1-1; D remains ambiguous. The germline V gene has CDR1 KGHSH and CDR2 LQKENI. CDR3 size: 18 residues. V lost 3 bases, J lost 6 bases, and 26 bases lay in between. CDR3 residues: CASSPPSAGFIGSAEAFF. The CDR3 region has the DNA TGTGCCAGCTCACCCCCTTCTGCAGGCTTTATAGGGTCCGCTGAAGCTTTCTTT. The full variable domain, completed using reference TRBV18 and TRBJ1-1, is NAGVMQNPRHLVRRRGQEARLRCSPMKGHSHVYWYRQLPEEGLKFMVYLQKENIIDESGMPKERFSAEFPKEGPSILRIQQVVRGDSAAYFCASSPPSAGFIGSAEAFFGQGTRLTVV.

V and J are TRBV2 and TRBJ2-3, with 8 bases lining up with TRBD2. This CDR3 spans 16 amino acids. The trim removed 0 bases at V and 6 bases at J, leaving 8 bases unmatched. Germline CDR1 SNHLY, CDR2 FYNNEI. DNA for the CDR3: TGTGCCAGCAGTGAAGCGCTGTCGGGAGGGCGCGATACGCAGTATTTT. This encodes CASSEALSGGRDTQYF.

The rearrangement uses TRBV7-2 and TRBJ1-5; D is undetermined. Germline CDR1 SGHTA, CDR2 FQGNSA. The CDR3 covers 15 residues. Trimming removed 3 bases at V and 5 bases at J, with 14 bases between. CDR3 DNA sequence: TGTGCCAGCAGCTTTGGGTCGGGGAACTATCAGCCCCAGCATTTT. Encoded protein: CASSFGSGNYQPQHF. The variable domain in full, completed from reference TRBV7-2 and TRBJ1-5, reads GAGVSQSPSNKVTEKGKDVELRCDPISGHTALYWYRQSLGQGLEFLIYFQGNSAPDKSGLPSDRFSAERTGGSVSTLTIQRTQQEDSAVYLCASSFGSGNYQPQHFGDGTRLSIL.

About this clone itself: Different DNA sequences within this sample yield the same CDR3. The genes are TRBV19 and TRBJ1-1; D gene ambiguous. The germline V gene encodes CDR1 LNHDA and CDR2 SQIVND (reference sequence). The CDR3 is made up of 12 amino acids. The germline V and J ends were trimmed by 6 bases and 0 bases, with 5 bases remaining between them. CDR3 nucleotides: TGTGCCAGTAGGGGGTTGAACACTGAAGCTTTCTTT. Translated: CASRGLNTEAFF.

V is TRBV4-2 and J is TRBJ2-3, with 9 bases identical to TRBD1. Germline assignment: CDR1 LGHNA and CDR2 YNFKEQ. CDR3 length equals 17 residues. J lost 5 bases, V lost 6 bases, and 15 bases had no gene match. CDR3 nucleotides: TGTGCCAGCAGACACCTCGCCGGGACAGGGACGCAAGATACGCAGTATTTT. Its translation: CASRHLAGTGTQDTQYF.

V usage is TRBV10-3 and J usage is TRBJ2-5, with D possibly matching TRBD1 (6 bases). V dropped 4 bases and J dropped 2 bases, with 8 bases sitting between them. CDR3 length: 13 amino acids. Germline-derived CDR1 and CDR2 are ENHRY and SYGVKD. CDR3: CAISGGQQETQYF. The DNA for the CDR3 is TGTGCCATCAGTGGCGGACAGCAAGAGACCCAGTACTTC.

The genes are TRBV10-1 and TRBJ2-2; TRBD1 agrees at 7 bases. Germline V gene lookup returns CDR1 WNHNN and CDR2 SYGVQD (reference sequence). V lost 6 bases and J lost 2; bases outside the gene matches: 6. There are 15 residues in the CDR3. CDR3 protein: CASRQGLDNTGELFF. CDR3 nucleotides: TGCGCCAGCAGACAGGGGTTGGATAACACCGGGGAGCTGTTTTTT.

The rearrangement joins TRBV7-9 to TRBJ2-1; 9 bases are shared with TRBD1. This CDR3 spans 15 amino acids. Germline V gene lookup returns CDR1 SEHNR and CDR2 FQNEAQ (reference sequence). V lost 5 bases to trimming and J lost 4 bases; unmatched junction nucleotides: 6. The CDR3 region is CASSLGGQGYNEQFF. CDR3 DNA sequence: TGTGCCAGCAGCCTAGGGGGACAGGGTTACAATGAGCAGTTCTTC.

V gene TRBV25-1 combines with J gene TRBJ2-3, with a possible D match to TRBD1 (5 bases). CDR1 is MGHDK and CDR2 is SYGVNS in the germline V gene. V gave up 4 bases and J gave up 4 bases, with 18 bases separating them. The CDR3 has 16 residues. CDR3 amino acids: CASSALGQGGADTQYF. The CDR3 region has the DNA TGTGCCAGCAGTGCTCTCGGGCAGGGCGGTGCAGATACGCAGTATTTT.

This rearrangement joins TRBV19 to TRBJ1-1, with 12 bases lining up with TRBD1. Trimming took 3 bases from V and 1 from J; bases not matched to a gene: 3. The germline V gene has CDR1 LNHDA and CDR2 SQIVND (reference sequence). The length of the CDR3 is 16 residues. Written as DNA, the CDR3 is TGTGCCAGTAGTATTTGGGACAGGGGGCCGAACACTGAAGCTTTCTTT. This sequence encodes CASSIWDRGPNTEAFF.

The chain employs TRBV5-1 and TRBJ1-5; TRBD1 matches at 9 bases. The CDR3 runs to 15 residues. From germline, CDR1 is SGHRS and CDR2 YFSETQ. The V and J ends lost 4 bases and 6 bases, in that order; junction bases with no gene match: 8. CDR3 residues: CASSTGQGGGQPQHF. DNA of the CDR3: TGCGCCAGCAGCACGGGACAGGGAGGGGGTCAGCCCCAGCATTTT.

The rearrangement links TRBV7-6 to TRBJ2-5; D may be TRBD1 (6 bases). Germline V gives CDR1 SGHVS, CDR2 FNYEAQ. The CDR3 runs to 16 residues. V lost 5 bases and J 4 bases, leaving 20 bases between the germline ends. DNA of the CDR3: TGTGCCAGCAGCGGACAAACAGGGTTGGGGTCAGAGACCCAGTACTTC. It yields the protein CASSGQTGLGSETQYF.

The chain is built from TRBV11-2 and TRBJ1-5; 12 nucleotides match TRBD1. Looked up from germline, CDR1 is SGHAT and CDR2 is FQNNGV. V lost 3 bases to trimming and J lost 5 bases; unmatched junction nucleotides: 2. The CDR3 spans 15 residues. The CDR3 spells CASSFGTGGHQPQHF. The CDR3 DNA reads TGTGCCAGCAGCTTCGGGACAGGGGGCCATCAGCCCCAGCATTTT. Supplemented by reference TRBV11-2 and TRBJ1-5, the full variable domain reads EAGVAQSPRYKIIEKRQSVAFWCNPISGHATLYWYQQILGQGPKLLIQFQNNGVVDDSQLPKDRFSAERLKGVDSTLKIQPAKLEDSAVYLCASSFGTGGHQPQHFGDGTRLSIL.

This chain's CDR3 is CASNKRGLGYNEQFF. Here the CDR3 DNA reads TGTGCCAGTAATAAGCGGGGGCTGGGATACAATGAGCAGTTCTTC. V usage is TRBV19 and J usage is TRBJ2-1; TRBD2 agrees at 8 bases. The V and J ends lost 7 bases and 4 bases, in that order; junction bases with no gene match: 9. Germline-derived CDR1 and CDR2 are LNHDA and SQIVND (reference sequence). The CDR3 has 15 amino acids.

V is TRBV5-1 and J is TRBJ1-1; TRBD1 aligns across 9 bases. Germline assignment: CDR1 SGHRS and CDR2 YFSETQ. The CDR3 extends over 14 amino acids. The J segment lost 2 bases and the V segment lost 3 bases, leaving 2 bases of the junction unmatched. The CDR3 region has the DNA TGCGCCAGCAGCTGGGGACAGGGTAACACTGAAGCTTTCTTT. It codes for CASSWGQGNTEAFF.

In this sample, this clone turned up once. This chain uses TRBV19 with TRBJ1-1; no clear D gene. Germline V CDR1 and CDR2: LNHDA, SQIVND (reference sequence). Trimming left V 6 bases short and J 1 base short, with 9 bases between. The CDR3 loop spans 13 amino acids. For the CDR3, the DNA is TGTGCCAGTAGCTACAGACCGAACACTGAAGCTTTCTTT. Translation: CASSYRPNTEAFF.

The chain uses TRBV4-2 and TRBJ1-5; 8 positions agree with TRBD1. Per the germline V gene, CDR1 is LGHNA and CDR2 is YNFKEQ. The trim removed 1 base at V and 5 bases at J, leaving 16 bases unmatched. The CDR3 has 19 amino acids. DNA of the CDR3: TGTGCCAGCAGCCAAGGGTTTGGACAGGGTTGGGCCGGAGATCAGCCCCAGCATTTT. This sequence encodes CASSQGFGQGWAGDQPQHF.

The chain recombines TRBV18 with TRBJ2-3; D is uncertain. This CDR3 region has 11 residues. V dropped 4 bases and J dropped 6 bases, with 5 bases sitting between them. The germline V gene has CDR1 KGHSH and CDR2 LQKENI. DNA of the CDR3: TGTGCCAGCTCACAACAGGATACGCAGTATTTT. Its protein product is CASSQQDTQYF.

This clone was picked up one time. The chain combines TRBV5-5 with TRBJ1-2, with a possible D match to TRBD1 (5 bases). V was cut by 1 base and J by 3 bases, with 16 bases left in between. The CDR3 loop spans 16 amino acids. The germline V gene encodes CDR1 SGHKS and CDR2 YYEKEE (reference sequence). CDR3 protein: CASSLSGLGEYYGYTF. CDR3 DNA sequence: TGTGCCAGCAGCTTGTCTGGCCTAGGGGAGTACTATGGCTACACCTTC.

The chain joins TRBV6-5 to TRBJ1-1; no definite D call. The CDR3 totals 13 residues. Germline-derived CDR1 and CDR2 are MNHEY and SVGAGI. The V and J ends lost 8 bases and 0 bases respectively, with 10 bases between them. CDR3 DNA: TGTGCCAGCCTTTCGTGGATGAACACTGAAGCTTTCTTT. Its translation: CASLSWMNTEAFF.

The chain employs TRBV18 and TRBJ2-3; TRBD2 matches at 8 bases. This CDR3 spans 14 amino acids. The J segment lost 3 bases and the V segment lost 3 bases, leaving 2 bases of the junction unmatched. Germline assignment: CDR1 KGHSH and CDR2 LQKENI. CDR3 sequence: CASSPSGSTDTQYF. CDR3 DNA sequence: TGTGCCAGCTCACCGAGCGGGAGTACAGATACGCAGTATTTT.

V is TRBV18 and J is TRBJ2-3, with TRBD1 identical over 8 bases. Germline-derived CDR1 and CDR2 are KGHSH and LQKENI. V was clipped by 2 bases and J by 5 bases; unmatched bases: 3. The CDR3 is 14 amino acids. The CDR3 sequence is CASSPGRGLDTQYF. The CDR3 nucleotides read TGTGCCAGCTCACCAGGCAGGGGGCTAGATACGCAGTATTTT.

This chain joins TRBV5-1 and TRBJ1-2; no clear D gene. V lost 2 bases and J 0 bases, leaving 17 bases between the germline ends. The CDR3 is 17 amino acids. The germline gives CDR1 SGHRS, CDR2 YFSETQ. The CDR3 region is CASSFLTGRPTNYGYTF. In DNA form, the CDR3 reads TGCGCCAGCAGCTTCCTAACCGGGAGACCAACTAACTATGGCTACACCTTC.

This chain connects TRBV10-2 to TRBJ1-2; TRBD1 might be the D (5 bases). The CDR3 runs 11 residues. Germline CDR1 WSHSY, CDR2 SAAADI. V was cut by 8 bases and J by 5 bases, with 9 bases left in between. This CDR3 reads CASATAYGYTF. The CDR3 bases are TGCGCCAGCGCGACAGCGTATGGCTACACCTTC.

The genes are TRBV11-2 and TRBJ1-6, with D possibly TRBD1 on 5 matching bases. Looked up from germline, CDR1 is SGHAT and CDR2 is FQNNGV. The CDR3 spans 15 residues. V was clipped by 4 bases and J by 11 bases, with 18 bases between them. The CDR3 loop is CASSSQTRGGAPLHF. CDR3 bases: TGTGCCAGCAGCTCCCAAACGAGGGGCGGCGCACCCCTCCACTTT.

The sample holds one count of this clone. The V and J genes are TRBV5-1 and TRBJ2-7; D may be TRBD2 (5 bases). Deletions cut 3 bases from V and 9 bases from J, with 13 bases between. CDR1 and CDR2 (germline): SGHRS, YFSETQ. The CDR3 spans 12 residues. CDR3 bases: TGCGCCAGCAGCTCGATGGGAGATCTGCAGTACTTC. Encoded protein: CASSSMGDLQYF.